Only a few counts were recorded for the clone carrying this T cell receptor (beta chain). Building of the TCR beta libraries involved iRepertoire HTBI primers and Arm-PCR of CDR3 regions. TCRdb analysed the multiplex PCR reads with MiXCR anew, one entry per CDR3 protein. The sample records 450,000 to 700,000 distinct CDR3 sequences, 13% being singletons. Germline assignment: CDR1 SQVTM and CDR2 ANQGSEA. Trimming removed 3 bases at V and 4 bases at J, with 10 bases between. This CDR3 spans 12 amino acids. The data were obtained in a study of regulatory T cells in long-lasting Graves disease. Stated time point: newly diagnosed GD, antithyroid drugs for less than 3 months. RNA extracted from PBMCs served as the sequencing template. These same data were also listed under a study on T cells in Graves' hyperthyroidism and ophthalmopathy.

The chain has TRBV29-1 and TRBJ2-7; no clear D. The TCR originated in a man aged 25 to 40 with Graves disease. Material: peripheral blood mononuclear cells (PBMCs), obtained at new diagnosis, from a patient treated with antithyroid drugs. Here the CDR3 DNA reads TGCAGCGTTGAGTCACTGGGATACGAGCAGTACTTC. This gives the protein CSVESLGYEQYF.